This is a list of T cell receptor beta chains from one sample in a study of CD8 T cells in ankylosing spondylitis. Via MiXCR, TCRdb re-called the 5' RACE reads, giving one row per CDR3 protein. The table has roughly 180,000 distinct CDR3 sequences, roughly 13% seen once. The sequenced sample consisted of blood, either unsorted or a sorted T cell fraction (not recorded which). The receptor source for this set is a female donor with ankylosing spondylitis or in good health (not recorded which). Each CDR3 is given with its conserved first and last residue. Each record gives: J gene, V gene, clone size, D gene, CDR3 DNA, CDR3 protein. D genes are given only for firm matches. A clone size is listed for some rows: how often the clone was seen (once, few, many), or a class if it is expanded.

>TRBJ2-1|TRBV5-4|few|NA
TGTGCCAGCAGCCGCGCCAATGAGCAGTTCTTC
CASSRANEQFF
>TRBJ1-1|TRBV20-1|many|NA
TGCAGTGCTAGACCTCTTGGCGGGAACACTGAAGCTTTCTTT
CSARPLGGNTEAFF
>TRBJ2-7|TRBV10-3|many|NA
TGTGCCATCAGTGCCCGGGACGGAACCTACGAGCAGTACTTC
CAISARDGTYEQYF
>TRBJ2-5|TRBV28|few|TRBD1
TGTGCCAGCAGCCCTCGGACAGGAGAGTACCAAGAGACCCAGTACTTC
CASSPRTGEYQETQYF
>TRBJ2-1|TRBV20-1|few|NA
TGCAGTGCTAGAGACCTACCCGCGGACTTCCGGAGTGAGCAGTTCTTC
CSARDLPADFRSEQFF
>TRBJ2-3|TRBV27|NA|TRBD2
TGTGCCAGCAGTTTATATAGGCTAGCGGGAGTAGATACGCAGTATTTT
CASSLYRLAGVDTQYF
>TRBJ2-1|TRBV9|many|NA
TGTGCCAGCAGCATGTCCCGGGACTTAACCTACAATGAGCAGTTCTTC
CASSMSRDLTYNEQFF
>TRBJ2-1|TRBV7-9|many|NA
TGTGCCAGCAGCTTAGCGACTGGCTCCTACAATGAGCAGTTCTTC
CASSLATGSYNEQFF
>TRBJ1-2|TRBV14|NA|NA
TGTGCCAGCAGCCCCACCTGGGGCACCCCCGGGGAAGGCTACACCTTC
CASSPTWGTPGEGYTF
>TRBJ2-3|TRBV11-2|NA|TRBD1
TGTGCCAGCAGCCCTCAGGGGGTATCAGGCACAGATACGCAGTATTTT
CASSPQGVSGTDTQYF
>TRBJ2-7|TRBV20-1|many|TRBD2
TGCAGTGCTAGTGCGGGTGGCGGGGGTCCTTACGAGCAGTACTTC
CSASAGGGGPYEQYF
>TRBJ2-7|TRBV10-3|few|NA
TGTGCCATCAGTGCCAACTGGGACCCCTACGAGCAGTACTTC
CAISANWDPYEQYF
>TRBJ2-2|TRBV10-3|NA|TRBD2
TGTGCCATCAAAGCTAGCGGAAACACCGAGGAGCTGTTTTTT
CAIKASGNTEELFF
>TRBJ2-3|TRBV20-1|few|TRBD2
TGCAGTGCTAGGAGCGTGGGGACTAGCGGACTACCAGATACGCAGTATTTT
CSARSVGTSGLPDTQYF
>TRBJ2-1|TRBV5-1|many|TRBD2
TGCGCCAGCAGACAGGCCGGGACTAGCTCCTCGAACGAGCAGTTCTTC
CASRQAGTSSSNEQFF
>TRBJ1-5|TRBV12-3/TRBV12-4|many|NA
TGTGCCAGCAGAGGTGGAGGGTCTCAGCCCCAGCATTTT
CASRGGGSQPQHF